This T cell receptor beta chain is drawn from a study of T cells in Graves' hyperthyroidism and ophthalmopathy. The wider study: At the time of initial diagnosis and before any treatment, peripheral blood was collected.

Amplified TCR beta CDR3 regions derived from RNA transcripts. In the first-round RT-PCR of the TCR CDR3, the HTBI primer set was used. TCRdb reanalysed the multiplex PCR reads using MiXCR and keeps one entry per CDR3 protein. The sample yields roughly 700,000 distinct CDR3 sequences, 15% to 20% seen once. This clonotype was recorded at least ten times. The sequenced sample consisted of blood. The origin of this receptor is a man aged 50-60 years with Graves' hyperthyroidism.

In nucleotides, the CDR3 is TGTGCCAGCAGCTCGATACAGGGCCCAAATCAGCCCCAGCATTTT. It translates to CASSSIQGPNQPQHF. The rearrangement links TRBV11-2 to TRBJ1-5; weak D call: TRBD1 (6 bases). Germline V lookup: CDR1 SGHAT, CDR2 FQNNGV. This CDR3 region has 15 residues. V lost 4 bases, J lost 4 bases, and 14 bases lay in between.